This TCR beta chain was retrieved from a study of Ad26.COV2.S vaccination and SARS-CoV-2 variants. In the study overall: The authors gave Ad26.COV2.S intramuscularly, either once or twice 56 days apart.

TCRdb keeps only in-frame clones here, not all; method: immunoSEQ multiplex PCR. The data hold roughly 400,000 clones, with 90% observed a single time. Treatment meaning: some 20 received Ad26.COV2.S at low or high dose, single or two shots; about 5 received placebo; per-sample allocation not given. The samples were gathered on day 63 after the first injection of vaccine or placebo. An adult of 18-55 years in Boston served as donor. Germline V gene data show CDR1 as MNHEY and CDR2 as SMNVEV (reference sequence). This CDR3 has 15 residues. V trimming: 8 bases; J trimming: 7 bases; junction bases outside the gene matches: 12.

The chain employs TRBV27 and TRBJ2-1, with 9 bases that match TRBD2. The clonotype was recovered from a person between 18 and 65 years old who received the Ad26.COV2.S COVID-19 vaccine or a placebo. This specimen consisted of peripheral blood, obtained in a trial of Ad26.COV2.S vaccine versus placebo. CDR3 nucleotides: TGTGCCAGCTCCTGGGTAGCGGGAGACCTGAATGAGCAGTTCTTC. It encodes CASSWVAGDLNEQFF.